These 29 T cell receptor beta chains were all obtained from the same sample, sequenced in a study of blood T cells in healthy people across ages. A second PCR of roughly 6 to 12 cycles used a sample-barcoded 5' primer and a J-beta primer mix. MiXCR, applied by TCRdb to the 5' RACE reads, yields one record per CDR3 protein. Among around 690,000 distinct CDR3 sequences listed, roughly 53% were seen once. The sample consisted of blood. Receptors originate from a man aged 55 to 70 in good health.

This clonotype has a single count. V is TRBV5-4 and J is TRBJ2-3; 14 bases fit TRBD2. V lost 4 bases to trimming and J lost 6 bases; unmatched junction nucleotides: 7. The CDR3 has 16 residues. Germline V gene sequence: CDR1 SGHNT, CDR2 YYREEE (reference sequence). The CDR3 DNA reads as TGTGCCAGCAGCCCGCGACTAGCGGGGGGGCGGGATACGCAGTATTTT. Its protein product is CASSPRLAGGRDTQYF.

This clonotype was seen just once. The CDR3 loop reads CASSPFTTAKGQYF. As DNA, the CDR3 is TGTGCCAGCTCACCCTTCACGACAGCCAAAGGGCAGTATTTT. The genes are TRBV18 and TRBJ2-3; TRBD1 might be the D (5 bases). V lost 3 bases and J 11 bases, leaving 18 bases between the germline ends. The germline V gene encodes CDR1 KGHSH and CDR2 LQKENI. CDR3 length: 14 residues.

V gene TRBV7-2 combines with J gene TRBJ2-4; TRBD2 aligns across 8 bases. With 0 bases clipped from V and 0 bases from J, the junction kept 10 bases outside the gene matches. There are 19 residues in the CDR3. Per germline, CDR1 SGHTA and CDR2 FQGNSA. In DNA, the CDR3 is TGTGCCAGCAGCTTAGCCGGGGGGGCCGCGCTCCTAGCCAAAAACATTCAGTACTTC. Translation: CASSLAGGAALLAKNIQYF. Full variable domain (rest looked up from reference TRBV7-2 and TRBJ2-4): GAGVSQSPSNKVTEKGKDVELRCDPISGHTALYWYRQSLGQGLEFLIYFQGNSAPDKSGLPSDRFSAERTGGSVSTLTIQRTQQEDSAVYLCASSLAGGAALLAKNIQYFGAGTRLSVL.

This clonotype was counted between two and nine times. The CDR3 here is CSVRLGETQYF. CDR3 nucleotides: TGCAGCGTTCGTCTAGGAGAGACCCAGTACTTC. V is TRBV29-1 and J is TRBJ2-5, with D unclear. The ends were cut back, 5 bases at V and 4 bases at J, with 8 bases in the middle. From germline, CDR1 is SQVTM and CDR2 ANQGSEA. This CDR3 region has 11 residues.

The chain has TRBV12-3 or TRBV12-4 and TRBJ2-5, with 10 bases lining up with TRBD1. The CDR3 spans 14 residues. J was trimmed by 5 bases and V by 6 bases; bases with no gene match: 6. The CDR3 DNA reads TGTGCCAGCAGCTACGACAGGGGGCAGGAGACCCAGTACTTC. This codes for CASSYDRGQETQYF.

In this sample, this clonotype turned up a few times. The chain's CDR3 is CASSKSWGDSYEQYF. CDR3 coding DNA: TGCGCCAGCAGCAAAAGTTGGGGAGACTCCTACGAGCAGTACTTC. The chain has TRBV5-1 and TRBJ2-7; D possibly corresponds to TRBD2 (5 bases). The CDR3 length is 15 residues. Germline V gene data show CDR1 as SGHRS and CDR2 as YFSETQ. V was cut by 4 bases and J by 0 bases, with 14 bases left in between.

This clonotype was counted a few times. This sequence joins TRBV27 and TRBJ1-1; maybe TRBD1 (5 bases). V was clipped by 6 bases and J by 5 bases, with 13 bases between them. The germline gives CDR1 MNHEY, CDR2 SMNVEV (reference sequence). This CDR3 comprises 13 residues. Here the CDR3 reads CASRGTGGTEAFF. The CDR3 DNA reads TGTGCCAGCAGGGGGACGGGCGGGACTGAAGCTTTCTTT.

The V and J genes are TRBV9 and TRBJ2-5; 12 bases line up with TRBD2. The CDR3 has 16 amino acids. Germline V gives CDR1 SGDLS, CDR2 YYNGEE. The junction had 5 bases not matched to a gene; V was cut back by 4 bases and J by 1 base. In DNA, the CDR3 is TGTGCCAGCAGCCCCCCTAGCGGGGGGGTCCAAGAGACCCAGTACTTC. It codes for CASSPPSGGVQETQYF.

This chain uses TRBV10-2 with TRBJ2-1; TRBD2 matches 7 bases. The DNA end is a closer match to TRBJ2-7, so the J assignment may be wrong. The CDR3 length is 13 residues. Germline CDR1 reads WSHSY; CDR2 reads SAAADI. This CDR3 reads CASSASGYNEQYF. CDR3 bases: TGCGCCAGCAGCGCTAGCGGCTACAATGAGCAGTACTTC.

The genes are TRBV7-9 and TRBJ2-1, with D possibly called TRBD1 or TRBD2 (5 bases each). The J call may be mistaken, given a closer DNA end match to TRBJ2-7. The CDR3 length is 12 residues. CDR1 and CDR2 (germline): SEHNR, FQNEAQ (reference sequence). CDR3 DNA sequence: TGTACCGGCGACTCCCAGGGAGACGAGCAGTACTTC. Residues: CTGDSQGDEQYF.

V gene TRBV20-1 combines with J gene TRBJ2-7, with 9 nucleotides matching TRBD1. The germline gives CDR1 DFQATT, CDR2 SNEGSKA (reference sequence). The V segment lost 3 bases and the J segment 3 bases; nucleotides outside the gene matches: 6. CDR3 length: 14 amino acids. CDR3 loop: CSASKGGQGYEQYF. DNA for the CDR3: TGCAGTGCTAGTAAGGGGGGACAGGGCTACGAGCAGTACTTC.

The rearrangement links TRBV20-1 to TRBJ2-5; tentative D call: TRBD1 (6 bases). Germline V lookup: CDR1 DFQATT, CDR2 SNEGSKA (reference sequence). Trimming removed 6 bases at V and 6 bases at J, with 11 bases between. The CDR3 spans 11 residues. The CDR3 sequence is CSAHRVQTQYF. The DNA for the CDR3 is TGCAGTGCCCACAGGGTGCAGACCCAGTACTTC.

The rearrangement joins TRBV7-2 to TRBJ2-3; tentatively, D is TRBD2 (7 bases). CDR3 length: 16 residues. Trimming stripped 5 bases from V and 6 bases from J, with 21 bases between. Germline V gives CDR1 SGHTA, CDR2 FQGNSA. Here the CDR3 reads CASSLRGAGAADTQYF. CDR3 coding DNA: TGTGCCAGCAGCCTCCGGGGGGCGGGGGCGGCGGATACGCAGTATTTT.

The chain joins TRBV5-6 to TRBJ2-1; D assignment may be TRBD1 or TRBD2 (5 bases each). The germline V gene has CDR1 SGHDT and CDR2 YYEEEE. The CDR3 extends over 19 amino acids. The V and J ends lost 3 bases and 0 bases respectively, with 22 bases between them. The CDR3 loop reads CASSSGHGRGSSSYNEQFF. For the CDR3, the DNA is TGTGCCAGCAGCTCTGGACACGGTAGAGGGTCGAGCTCCTACAATGAGCAGTTCTTC.

The CDR3 nucleotides are TGTGCCAGCAACGTCGAGCGGGGCGGCTACAATGAGCAGTTCTTC. This codes for CASNVERGGYNEQFF. This rearrangement joins TRBV12-3 or TRBV12-4 to TRBJ2-1, with 7 bases lining up with TRBD2. The CDR3 totals 15 residues. V shed 7 bases and J 3 bases; nucleotides not matched to a gene: 9.

The genes are TRBV10-3 and TRBJ2-7; 9 bases match TRBD1. The CDR3 runs 15 residues. Trimming cost V 4 bases and J 1 base; bases outside gene matches: 5. Germline-derived CDR1 and CDR2 are ENHRY and SYGVKD. This CDR3 is CAISGGGQGSYEQYF. The CDR3 coding sequence is TGTGCCATCAGTGGAGGGGGACAGGGTTCCTACGAGCAGTACTTC.

This clonotype was counted between two and nine times. The CDR3 reads CSVAPGGTDTQYF. Here the CDR3 DNA reads TGCAGCGTTGCCCCGGGGGGCACAGATACGCAGTATTTT. This rearrangement joins TRBV29-1 to TRBJ2-3; a possible D gene is TRBD2 (6 bases). From germline, CDR1 is SQVTM and CDR2 ANQGSEA. This CDR3 is 13 amino acids long. Trimming shortened V by 4 bases and J by 1 base, and 9 bases separated the two germline ends.

The chain is built from TRBV2 and TRBJ2-5, with 8 bases matching TRBD2. Losses at the gene ends were 8 bases for V and 4 bases for J; bases not matched to a gene: 3. CDR1 SNHLY and CDR2 FYNNEI come from the germline V gene. This CDR3 is built from 12 residues. The CDR3 DNA sequence: TGTGCCAGCTTCCTAGCGGGAGAGACCCAGTACTTC. Protein product: CASFLAGETQYF.

This clonotype appeared a few times. This chain joins TRBV6-1 and TRBJ2-7; the D gene is possibly TRBD2 (5 bases). Deletions cut 6 bases from V and 2 bases from J, with 17 bases between. CDR1 is MNHNS and CDR2 is SASEGT in the germline V gene. CDR3 size: 15 residues. As DNA, the CDR3 is TGTGCCAGCAGCTCCATGGTGAGCGGTACCTACGAGCAGTACTTC. This codes for CASSSMVSGTYEQYF.

The table lists this clonotype with a few counts. The chain is built from TRBV29-1 and TRBJ2-6, with D possibly TRBD1 on 6 matching bases. This CDR3 region has 14 residues. Germline CDR1 SQVTM, CDR2 ANQGSEA. Trimming cost V 3 bases and J 3 bases, with 9 bases left between them. The CDR3 loop is CSVEGAGGANVLTF. In DNA form, the CDR3 reads TGCAGCGTTGAGGGGGCTGGTGGGGCCAACGTCCTGACTTTC. The full variable domain, its missing parts supplied by reference TRBV29-1 and TRBJ2-6, is SAVISQKPSRDICQRGTSLTIQCQVDSQVTMMFWYRQQPGQSLTLIATANQGSEATYESGFVIDKFPISRPNLTFSTLTVSNMSPEDSSIYLCSVEGAGGANVLTFGAGSRLTVL.

This clonotype was detected ten times or more. The V call is TRBV7-9, the J call TRBJ2-1, with 9 nucleotides matching TRBD1. V trimming: 4 bases; J trimming: 6 bases; junction bases outside the gene matches: 4. CDR3 length: 14 residues. Germline V gene lookup returns CDR1 SEHNR and CDR2 FQNEAQ (reference sequence). CDR3 in DNA: TGTGCCAGCAGCTCTGCGACAGGGGGCAATGAGCAGTTCTTC. Translated: CASSSATGGNEQFF.

The genes are TRBV10-3 and TRBJ1-4; tentatively, D is TRBD1 (5 bases). V was shortened by 2 bases and J by 0 bases, with 10 bases between the two germline ends. Germline CDR1 ENHRY, CDR2 SYGVKD. The CDR3 has 16 amino acids. The DNA of the CDR3 is TGTGCCATCAGTGAGCACGGAGGGGCAACTAATGAAAAACTGTTTTTT. Its protein product is CAISEHGGATNEKLFF.

The chain employs TRBV5-1 and TRBJ1-2, with 10 bases aligning to TRBD1. CDR3 length equals 15 residues. Trimming removed 3 bases from V and 2 bases from J; junction bases left unmatched: 4. Per germline, CDR1 SGHRS and CDR2 YFSETQ. CDR3 in amino acids: CASSSDRGLNYGYTF. The CDR3 DNA reads as TGCGCCAGCAGCTCCGACAGGGGGCTGAACTATGGCTACACCTTC.

The V call is TRBV24-1, the J call TRBJ2-3; TRBD2 matches at 10 bases. V shed 11 bases and J 6 bases; nucleotides not matched to a gene: 16. This CDR3 is 16 amino acids long. CDR1 is KGHDR, CDR2 SFDVKD, per germline. The DNA of the CDR3 is TGTGCCAGCAGCTTAACCGGACTAGCGGCAGGGGATACGCAGTATTTT. It is translated as CASSLTGLAAGDTQYF.

The V call is TRBV3-1, the J call TRBJ2-3; 7 bases map to TRBD2. Unmatched junction bases numbered 8, after V lost 5 bases and J lost 0 bases. This CDR3 comprises 16 residues. CDR1 and CDR2 from the germline V gene are LGHDT and YNNKEL (reference sequence). CDR3: CASSTRAGPSTDTQYF. The CDR3 nucleotides read TGTGCCAGCAGCACCCGAGCGGGACCTAGCACAGATACGCAGTATTTT.

The chain is built from TRBV6-4 and TRBJ2-1, with 9 bases aligning to TRBD1. J lost 4 bases, V lost 3 bases, and 4 bases had no gene match. Germline V gene lookup returns CDR1 MRHNA and CDR2 SNTAGT. The CDR3 sequence is 15 residues long. This chain's CDR3 is CASSEGTGIYNEQFF. CDR3 DNA: TGTGCCAGCAGTGAGGGGACAGGGATTTACAATGAGCAGTTCTTC.

This rearrangement joins TRBV11-2 to TRBJ1-2; 8 bases agree with TRBD1. V was pared by 5 bases and J by 7 bases, with 15 bases of the junction left unmatched. CDR1 and CDR2 from the germline V gene are SGHAT and FQNNGV. The length of the CDR3 is 16 residues. This CDR3 is CASSPGQGRGFGGYTF. DNA of the CDR3: TGTGCCAGCAGCCCCGGACAGGGCCGGGGATTCGGTGGCTACACCTTC.

The count of this clonotype is one. This may be a read error, as it is one base from a much larger clone. This chain uses TRBV2 with TRBJ1-4; D is perhaps TRBD1 (6 bases). Germline CDR1 and CDR2: SNHLY and FYNNEI. The CDR3 length is 13 residues. The CDR3 loop reads CAGSLAGAGKLFF. The CDR3 DNA reads as TGTGCCGGCAGTTTAGCGGGGGCAGGAAAACTGTTTTTT.

This clonotype was recorded at least ten times. The chain combines TRBV28 with TRBJ1-5, with 7 bases that match TRBD1. The germline CDR1 and CDR2 sequences are MDHEN and SYDVKM. Unmatched junction bases numbered 12, after V lost 1 base and J lost 9 bases. This CDR3 comprises 16 residues. The CDR3 reads CASSLYVPGQKAPQHF. CDR3 bases: TGTGCCAGCAGTTTATACGTACCGGGACAGAAGGCGCCCCAGCATTTT.